This T cell receptor (beta chain) was captured by sequencing in a study of blood T cell repertoires in COVID-19 (dated by TCRdb to the early 2020s). As for the study more broadly: Samples from collaborators originated in the United States, Italy and Spain and spanned both the acute and convalescent phases of COVID-19. The material from the prospective study consisted of cDNA or gDNA derived from T cells, B-cell-depleted T cells, or PBMCs. The dataset comprised deeply sampled blood TCRbeta repertoires from subjects exposed to, actively infected with, or recovered from COVID-19. A freely available public database, intended as a resource for researchers studying the immune response to SARS-CoV-2, is where the repertoires were released. The samples were drawn from the first 160 participants of the ongoing ImmuneRACE study and from some 1,300 subjects provided by 6 global collaborators. The sample metadata nearly always contained a de-identified subject ID, COVID-19 status, age in years and sex. HLA class I and class II types, where available, came from metadata supplied by the sample provider rather than from assay-based typing.

The CDR3 sequence holds 15 residues, the cysteine and phenylalanine included. Only the CDR3 region is kept as DNA, spanning 45 bases read in frame from base 1. From the germline V gene, CDR1 is SGHTS and CDR2 is YDEGEE. Trimming at the junction amounts to 1 base on V and 3 bases on J, and the germline ends lie 12 bases apart. Findings and caveats that apply to the study as a whole: How much clinical and demographic metadata was included differed by source and by participant, and the metadata was provided uncurated.

Details on this clone: Its antigen remains unidentified. The sample holds no much larger clone one base away, and base qualities are not on file.

TCRbeta CDR3 regions were amplified from genomic DNA using the immunoSEQ Assay, a bias-controlled multiplex PCR. As for the authors' bioinformatics: Within the assay, amplification of reference gene primers was used to estimate how many nucleated cells each sample contained. Sequence reads were collapsed and filtered to measure the absolute abundance of every unique TCRbeta CDR3 rearrangement. For each sample, productive Simpson clonality was calculated by taking the square root of Simpson's diversity index across productive rearrangements. This is the immuneACCESS table as TCRdb keeps it, with only in-frame sequences that have V and J called. A part of the clones is gone; compared with another copy, unresolved V genes explain less than half, and the rest is unexplained. The V and J calls and clone size are taken from that table; D and trimming were inferred from the DNA. Counted in this sample were roughly 430,000 clones; around 90% of them appeared once. Approximately 2.1% of the sample lies in the top ten.

Participants in the prospective study were enrolled through a virtual design, were aged roughly 18 to 95 years, and lived in approximately 25 United States geographic areas. In the prospective study, cohorts were assigned on the basis of participant-reported clinical history obtained from a screening survey and a study questionnaire. Mobile phlebotomists in the prospective study collected whole blood, serum and a nasopharyngeal or oropharyngeal swab from every participant. Over an approximately 2-month period, participants in the prospective study had the option of providing additional blood draws and questionnaires. Before DNA extraction, blood samples from the prospective study were shipped at room temperature or frozen.

What was sequenced was PBMCs or T cells enriched from blood (not recorded which). The TCR originated in a woman in her thirties or forties with acute COVID-19. The V and J genes are TRBV5-8 and TRBJ2-3; matching of 6 bases hints at TRBD2 as the D gene. The CDR3 in this case is CASSLRRGKTDTQYF. In nucleotides, the sequence is TGTGCCAGCAGCTTGAGGCGGGGTAAGACAGATACGCAGTATTTT.